This T cell receptor (beta chain) is drawn from a study of CD8 T cells in ankylosing spondylitis. Study outcomes and limitations: Disease-linked clones had a CD8+ phenotype and relatively low frequency in peripheral blood. A TCR beta motif of fewer than ten highly homologous variants seemed to mark ankylosing spondylitis blood. Some of these motif variants have turned up before, in reports on reactive arthritis synovial fluid and blood. Reportedly, disease-linked clones are significantly enriched in ankylosing spondylitis patients' matched synovial fluid.

Germline-derived CDR1 and CDR2 are SGHRS and YFSETQ. V was pared by 1 base and J by 0 bases, with 10 bases of the junction left unmatched. The CDR3 covers 20 residues. Making the TCR beta libraries involved quantitative 5'-RACE with molecular barcodes. TCRdb re-called the 5' RACE reads through MiXCR, storing one row per CDR3 protein. The sample holds approximately 440,000 distinct CDR3 sequences, about 15% seen once. A note on this clonotype: The antigen is not known.

This receptor was taken from a male donor with ankylosing spondylitis. The sample taken for sequencing was blood, either unsorted or a sorted T cell fraction (not recorded which). This chain connects TRBV5-1 to TRBJ2-6; 10 bases fit TRBD2. The CDR3 DNA follows: TGCGCCAGCAGCTTGAGGATTCTAGCGGGAGTTTCCTCTGGGGCCAACGTCCTGACTTTC. Translated: CASSLRILAGVSSGANVLTF.